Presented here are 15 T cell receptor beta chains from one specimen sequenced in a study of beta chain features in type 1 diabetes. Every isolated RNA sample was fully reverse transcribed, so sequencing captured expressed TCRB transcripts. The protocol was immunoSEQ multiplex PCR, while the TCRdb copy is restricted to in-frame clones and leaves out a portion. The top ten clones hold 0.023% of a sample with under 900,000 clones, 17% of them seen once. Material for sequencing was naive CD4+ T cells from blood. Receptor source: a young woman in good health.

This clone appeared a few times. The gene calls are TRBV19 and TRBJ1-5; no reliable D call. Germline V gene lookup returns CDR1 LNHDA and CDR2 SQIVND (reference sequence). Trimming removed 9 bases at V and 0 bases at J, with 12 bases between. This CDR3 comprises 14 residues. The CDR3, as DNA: TGTGCCAGCCGAACCGGGAATAGCAATCAGCCCCAGCATTTT. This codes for CASRTGNSNQPQHF.

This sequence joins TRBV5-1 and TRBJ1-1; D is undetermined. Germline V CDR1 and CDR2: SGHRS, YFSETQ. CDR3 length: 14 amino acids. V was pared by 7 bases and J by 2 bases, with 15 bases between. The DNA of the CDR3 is TGCGCCAGCCGCCCGCAAAGTTCAAACACTGAAGCTTTCTTT. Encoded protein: CASRPQSSNTEAFF. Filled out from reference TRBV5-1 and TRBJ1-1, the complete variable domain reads KAGVTQTPRYLIKTRGQQVTLSCSPISGHRSVSWYQQTPGQGLQFLFEYFSETQRNKGNFPGRFSGRQFSNSRSEMNVSTLELGDSALYLCASRPQSSNTEAFFGQGTRLTVV.

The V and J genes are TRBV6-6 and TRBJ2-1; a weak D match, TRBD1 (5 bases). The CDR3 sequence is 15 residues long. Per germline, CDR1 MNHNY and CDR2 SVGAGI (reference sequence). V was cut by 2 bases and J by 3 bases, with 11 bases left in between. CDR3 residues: CASSYGAGLYNEQFF. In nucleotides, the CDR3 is TGTGCCAGCAGTTACGGGGCAGGGCTCTACAATGAGCAGTTCTTC.

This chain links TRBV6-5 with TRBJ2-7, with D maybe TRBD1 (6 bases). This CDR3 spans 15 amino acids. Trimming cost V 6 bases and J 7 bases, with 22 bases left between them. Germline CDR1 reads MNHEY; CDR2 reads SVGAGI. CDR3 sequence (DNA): TGTGCCAGCAGCCTGGACAGCACATACCTAAAGGAGCAGTACTTC. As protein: CASSLDSTYLKEQYF.

The CDR3, as DNA: TGTGCCAGCAGCCCCTCTGGGCAGGGGACAGATACGCAGTATTTT. This sequence encodes CASSPSGQGTDTQYF. The chain is built from TRBV7-3 and TRBJ2-3; tentatively, D is TRBD1 (6 bases). CDR3 length: 15 amino acids. Germline V gene data show CDR1 as SGHTA and CDR2 as FQGTGA. V dropped 5 bases and J dropped 3 bases, with 15 bases sitting between them.

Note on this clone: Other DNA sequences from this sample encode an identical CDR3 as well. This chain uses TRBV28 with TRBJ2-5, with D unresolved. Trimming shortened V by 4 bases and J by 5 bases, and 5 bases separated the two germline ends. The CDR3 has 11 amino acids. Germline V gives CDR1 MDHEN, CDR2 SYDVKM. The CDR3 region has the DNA TGTGCCAGCAGTTCCGGGGAGACCCAGTACTTC. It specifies CASSSGETQYF.

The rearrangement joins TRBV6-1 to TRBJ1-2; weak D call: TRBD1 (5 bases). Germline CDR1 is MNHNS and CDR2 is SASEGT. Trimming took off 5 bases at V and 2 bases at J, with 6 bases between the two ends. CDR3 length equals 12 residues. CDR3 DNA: TGTGCCAGCAGTAGGGGCAACTATGGCTACACCTTC. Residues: CASSRGNYGYTF.

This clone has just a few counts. CDR3 bases: TGTGCCAGCAGCAAAAGAACAGGATACAAAGCTTTCTTT. Protein product: CASSKRTGYKAFF. The rearrangement joins TRBV21-1 to TRBJ1-1; TRBD1 is the table's D call, not checked against the DNA. TRBV21-1 is assigned pseudogene status. The length of the CDR3 is 13 residues.

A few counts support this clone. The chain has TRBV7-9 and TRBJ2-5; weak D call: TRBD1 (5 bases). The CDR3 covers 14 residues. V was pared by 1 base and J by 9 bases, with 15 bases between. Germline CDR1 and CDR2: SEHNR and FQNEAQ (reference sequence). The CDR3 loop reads CASSLGRSRASQYF. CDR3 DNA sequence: TGTGCCAGCAGCTTAGGTCGTTCCAGGGCGTCCCAGTACTTC.

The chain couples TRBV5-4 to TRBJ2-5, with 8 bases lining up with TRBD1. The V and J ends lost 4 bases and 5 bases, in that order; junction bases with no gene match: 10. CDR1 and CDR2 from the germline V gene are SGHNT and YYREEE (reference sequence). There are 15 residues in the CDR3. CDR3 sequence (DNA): TGTGCCAGCAGCACTCGGACAGGGCGCGAGGAGACCCAGTACTTC. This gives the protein CASSTRTGREETQYF.

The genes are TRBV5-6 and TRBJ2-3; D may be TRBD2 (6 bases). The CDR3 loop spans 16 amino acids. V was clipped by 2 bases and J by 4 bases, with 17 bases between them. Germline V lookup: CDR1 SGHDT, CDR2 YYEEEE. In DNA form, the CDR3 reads TGTGCCAGCAGCTTAAAGGCGGGATCGTATTCAGATACGCAGTATTTT. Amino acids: CASSLKAGSYSDTQYF.

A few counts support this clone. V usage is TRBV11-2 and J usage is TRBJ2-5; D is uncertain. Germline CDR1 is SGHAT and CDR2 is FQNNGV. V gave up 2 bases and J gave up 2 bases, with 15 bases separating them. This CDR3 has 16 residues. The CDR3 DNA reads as TGTGCCAGCAGCTTAAGAGGAACTCTGCTTCAAGAGACCCAGTACTTC. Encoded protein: CASSLRGTLLQETQYF.

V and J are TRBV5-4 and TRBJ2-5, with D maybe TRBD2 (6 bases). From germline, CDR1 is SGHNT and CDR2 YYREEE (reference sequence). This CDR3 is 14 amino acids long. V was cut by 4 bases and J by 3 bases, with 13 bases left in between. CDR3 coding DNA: TGTGCCAGCAGCCCTAGCGCGAGAGAAGAGACCCAGTACTTC. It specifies CASSPSAREETQYF.

The CDR3 sequence: CASSLQGLGGDTQYF. CDR3 bases: TGTGCCAGCAGCTTACAGGGACTTGGCGGAGATACGCAGTATTTT. The J gene is TRBJ2-3, the V gene TRBV7-9; D may be TRBD2 (6 bases). The CDR3 length is 15 residues. V gave up 2 bases and J gave up 5 bases, with 14 bases separating them. Germline lookup yields CDR1 SEHNR and CDR2 FQNEAQ (reference sequence).

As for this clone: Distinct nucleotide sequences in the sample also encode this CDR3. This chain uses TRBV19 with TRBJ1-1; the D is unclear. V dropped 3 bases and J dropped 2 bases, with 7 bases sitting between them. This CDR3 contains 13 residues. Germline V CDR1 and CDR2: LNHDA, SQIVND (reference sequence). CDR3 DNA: TGTGCCAGTAGTATTAAGGTTAACACTGAAGCTTTCTTT. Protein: CASSIKVNTEAFF.